This T cell receptor (beta chain) was sequenced for a study of blood T cell repertoires in COVID-19. Study-level information: Sample material is recorded as cDNA or gDNA derived from T cells, B-cell-depleted T cells, or PBMCs.

The assay was immunoSEQ multiplex PCR, and TCRdb's table has in-frame clones only and misses some. The table has fewer than 80,000 clones, roughly 90% seen once. The sequenced material came from peripheral blood. This receptor was identified in a man aged 30 to 39 with acute or convalescent COVID-19.

This chain's CDR3 is CASQQGAEAFF. The DNA for the CDR3 is TGTGCCAGCCAACAGGGGGCTGAAGCTTTCTTT. V is TRBV3-1 (or the pseudogene TRBV3-2) and J is TRBJ1-1, with 8 positions matching TRBD1. Germline assignment: CDR1 LGHDT and CDR2 YNNKEL (reference sequence). Trimming removed 8 bases from V and 6 bases from J; junction bases left unmatched: 2. The CDR3 length is 11 residues.